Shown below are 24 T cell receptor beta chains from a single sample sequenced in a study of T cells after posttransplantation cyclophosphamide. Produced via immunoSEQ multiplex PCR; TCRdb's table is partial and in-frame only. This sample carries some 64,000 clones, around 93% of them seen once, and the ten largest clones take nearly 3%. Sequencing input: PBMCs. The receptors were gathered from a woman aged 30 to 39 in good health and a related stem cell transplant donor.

Here the CDR3 DNA reads TGCGCCAGCAGCTTGTTACAGGCGTCCGGGGAGACCCAGTACTTC. Protein: CASSLLQASGETQYF. This chain uses TRBV5-1 with TRBJ2-5, with D possibly being TRBD1 (5 bases). Between the trimmed V and J ends, which lost 1 base and 5 bases, there was a span of 15 bases. Germline-derived CDR1 and CDR2 are SGHRS and YFSETQ. The CDR3 totals 15 residues.

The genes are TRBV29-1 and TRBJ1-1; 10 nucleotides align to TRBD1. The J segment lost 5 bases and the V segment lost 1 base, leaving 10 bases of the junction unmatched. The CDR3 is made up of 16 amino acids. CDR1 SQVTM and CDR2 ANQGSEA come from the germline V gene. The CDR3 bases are TGCAGCGTTGAAGCCCACAGGACAGGGGGGCGGACTGAAGCTTTCTTT. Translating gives CSVEAHRTGGRTEAFF.

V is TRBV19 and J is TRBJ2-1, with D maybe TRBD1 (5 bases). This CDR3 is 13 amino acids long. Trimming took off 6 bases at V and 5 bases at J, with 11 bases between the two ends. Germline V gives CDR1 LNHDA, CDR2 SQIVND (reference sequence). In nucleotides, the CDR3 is TGTGCCAGTAGAGACCTAGGGGACAATGAGCAGTTCTTC. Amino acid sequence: CASRDLGDNEQFF.

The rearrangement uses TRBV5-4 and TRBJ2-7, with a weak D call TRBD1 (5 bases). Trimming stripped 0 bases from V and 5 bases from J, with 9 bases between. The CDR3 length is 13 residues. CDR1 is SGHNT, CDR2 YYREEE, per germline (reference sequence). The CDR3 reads CASSLVGVDEQYF. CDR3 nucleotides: TGTGCCAGCAGCTTGGTAGGGGTCGACGAGCAGTACTTC.

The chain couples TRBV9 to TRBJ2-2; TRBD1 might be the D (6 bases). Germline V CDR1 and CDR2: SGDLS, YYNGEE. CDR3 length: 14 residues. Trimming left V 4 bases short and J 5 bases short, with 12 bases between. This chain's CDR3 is CASSTQTGTGELFF. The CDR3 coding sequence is TGTGCCAGCAGCACCCAGACAGGTACCGGGGAGCTGTTTTTT.

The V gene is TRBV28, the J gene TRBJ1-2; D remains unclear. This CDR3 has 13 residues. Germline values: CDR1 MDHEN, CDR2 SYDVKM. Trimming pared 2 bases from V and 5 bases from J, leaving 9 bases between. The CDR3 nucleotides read TGTGCCAGCAGTTTACAGCCCCCTTATGGCTACACCTTC. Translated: CASSLQPPYGYTF.

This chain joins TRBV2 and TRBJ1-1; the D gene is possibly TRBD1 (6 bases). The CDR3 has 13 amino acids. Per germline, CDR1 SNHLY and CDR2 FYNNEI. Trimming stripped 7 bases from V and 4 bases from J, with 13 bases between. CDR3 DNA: TGTGCCAGCAACCCCGAGGGGGGCACTGAAGCTTTCTTT. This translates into CASNPEGGTEAFF.

CDR3 DNA: TGTGCCTGGCGAAACCTTAGGACGGCGGGGAATGAGCAGTTCTTC. This gives the protein CAWRNLRTAGNEQFF. The rearrangement joins TRBV30 to TRBJ2-1; possible D gene TRBD2, 6 bases. Trimming removed 5 bases at V and 7 bases at J, with 21 bases between. Looked up from germline, CDR1 is GTSNPN and CDR2 is SVGIG (reference sequence). The CDR3 runs 15 residues.

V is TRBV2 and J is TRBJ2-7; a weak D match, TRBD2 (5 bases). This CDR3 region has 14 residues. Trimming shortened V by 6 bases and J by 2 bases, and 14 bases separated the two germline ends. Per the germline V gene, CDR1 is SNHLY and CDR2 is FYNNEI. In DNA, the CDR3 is TGTGCCAGCAGCCCGGGGTTGCCCCCCTACGAGCAGTACTTC. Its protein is CASSPGLPPYEQYF.

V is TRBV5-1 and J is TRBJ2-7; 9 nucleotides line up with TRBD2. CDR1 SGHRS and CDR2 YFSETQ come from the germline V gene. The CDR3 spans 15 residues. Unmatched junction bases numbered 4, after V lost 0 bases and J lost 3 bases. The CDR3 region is CASSLAGTSNYEQYF. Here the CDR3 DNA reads TGCGCCAGCAGCTTGGCCGGGACTAGCAACTACGAGCAGTACTTC.

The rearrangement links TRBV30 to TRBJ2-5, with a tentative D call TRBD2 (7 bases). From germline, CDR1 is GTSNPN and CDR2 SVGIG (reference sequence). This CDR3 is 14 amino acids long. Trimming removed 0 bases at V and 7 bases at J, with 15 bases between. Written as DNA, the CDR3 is TGTGCCTGGAGTGTAAGGGGGGGGGCCTGGACCCAGTACTTC. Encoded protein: CAWSVRGGAWTQYF. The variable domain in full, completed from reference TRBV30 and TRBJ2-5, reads SQTIHQWPATLVQPVGSPLSLECTVEGTSNPNLYWYRQAAGRGLQLLFYSVGIGQISSEVPQNLSASRPQDRQFILSSKKLLLSDSGFYLCAWSVRGGAWTQYFGPGTRLLVL.

Here the CDR3 reads CASSLGGAGTDTQYF. DNA for the CDR3: TGTGCCAGCAGCTTGGGAGGGGCCGGCACAGATACGCAGTATTTT. This chain uses TRBV5-4 with TRBJ2-3, with D perhaps given as TRBD1 or TRBD2 (5 bases each). Per the germline V gene, CDR1 is SGHNT and CDR2 is YYREEE (reference sequence). The V end was cut by 0 bases, the J end by 1 base, with 9 bases between. This CDR3 has 15 amino acids.

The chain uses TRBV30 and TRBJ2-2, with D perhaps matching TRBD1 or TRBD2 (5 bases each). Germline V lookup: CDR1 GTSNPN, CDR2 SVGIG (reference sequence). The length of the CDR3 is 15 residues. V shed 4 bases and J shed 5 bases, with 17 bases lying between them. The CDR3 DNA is TGTGCCTGGATAGATGAGGGGCGAGGAACCGGGGAGCTGTTTTTT. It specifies CAWIDEGRGTGELFF.

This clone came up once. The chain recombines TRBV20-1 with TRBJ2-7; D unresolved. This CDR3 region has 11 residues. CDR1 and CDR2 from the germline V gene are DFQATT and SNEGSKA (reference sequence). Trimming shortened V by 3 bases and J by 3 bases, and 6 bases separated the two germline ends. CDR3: CSASDIYEQYF. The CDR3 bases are TGCAGTGCTAGCGATATCTACGAGCAGTACTTC.

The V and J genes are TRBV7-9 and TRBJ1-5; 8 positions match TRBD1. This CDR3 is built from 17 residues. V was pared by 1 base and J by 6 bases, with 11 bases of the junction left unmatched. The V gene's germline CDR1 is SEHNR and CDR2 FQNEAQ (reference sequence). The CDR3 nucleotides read TGTGCCAGCAGCTTAGGCGCCGGACAGGGTGTTACTCAGCCCCAGCATTTT. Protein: CASSLGAGQGVTQPQHF.

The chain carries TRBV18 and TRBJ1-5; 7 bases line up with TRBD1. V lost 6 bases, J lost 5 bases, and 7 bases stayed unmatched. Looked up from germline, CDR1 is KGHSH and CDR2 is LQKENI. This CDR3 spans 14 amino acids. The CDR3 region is CASSAQGWHQPQHF. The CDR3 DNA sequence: TGTGCCAGCTCGGCACAGGGGTGGCATCAGCCCCAGCATTTT. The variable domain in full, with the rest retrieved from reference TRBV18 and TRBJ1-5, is NAGVMQNPRHLVRRRGQEARLRCSPMKGHSHVYWYRQLPEEGLKFMVYLQKENIIDESGMPKERFSAEFPKEGPSILRIQQVVRGDSAAYFCASSAQGWHQPQHFGDGTRLSIL.

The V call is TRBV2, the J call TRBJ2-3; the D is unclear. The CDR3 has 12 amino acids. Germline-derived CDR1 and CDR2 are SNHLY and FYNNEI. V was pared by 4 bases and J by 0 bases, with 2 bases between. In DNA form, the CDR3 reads TGTGCCAGCAGTGCTAGCACAGATACGCAGTATTTT. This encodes CASSASTDTQYF.

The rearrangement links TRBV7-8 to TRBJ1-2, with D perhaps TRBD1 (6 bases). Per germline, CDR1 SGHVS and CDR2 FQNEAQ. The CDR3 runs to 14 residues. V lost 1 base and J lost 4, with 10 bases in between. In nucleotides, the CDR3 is TGTGCCAGCAGCTTAGTGGACAGCGCCTATGGCTACACCTTC. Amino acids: CASSLVDSAYGYTF.

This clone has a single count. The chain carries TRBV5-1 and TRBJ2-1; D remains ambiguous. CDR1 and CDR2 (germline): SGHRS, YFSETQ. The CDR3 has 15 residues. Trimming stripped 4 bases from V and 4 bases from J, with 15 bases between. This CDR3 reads CASSNRASAYNEQFF. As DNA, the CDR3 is TGCGCCAGCAGCAACCGGGCCTCGGCTTACAATGAGCAGTTCTTC.

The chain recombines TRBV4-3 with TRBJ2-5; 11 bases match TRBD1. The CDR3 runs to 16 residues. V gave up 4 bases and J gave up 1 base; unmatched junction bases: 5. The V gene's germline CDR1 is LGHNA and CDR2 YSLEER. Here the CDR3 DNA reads TGCGCCAGCAGCCTAACCGGGACAGGGGGCCAAGAGACCCAGTACTTC. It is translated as CASSLTGTGGQETQYF.

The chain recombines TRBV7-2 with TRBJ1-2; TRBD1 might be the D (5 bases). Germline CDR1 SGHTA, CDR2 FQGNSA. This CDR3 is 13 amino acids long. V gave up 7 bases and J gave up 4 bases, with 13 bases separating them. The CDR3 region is CASMKGPTYGYTF. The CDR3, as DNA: TGTGCCAGCATGAAGGGGCCCACCTATGGCTACACCTTC.

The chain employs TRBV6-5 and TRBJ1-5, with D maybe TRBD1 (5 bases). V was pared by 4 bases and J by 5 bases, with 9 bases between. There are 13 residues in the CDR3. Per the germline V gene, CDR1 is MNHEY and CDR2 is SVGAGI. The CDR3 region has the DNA TGTGCCAGCAGTTGGGGGGGTCATCAGCCCCAGCATTTT. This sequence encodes CASSWGGHQPQHF.

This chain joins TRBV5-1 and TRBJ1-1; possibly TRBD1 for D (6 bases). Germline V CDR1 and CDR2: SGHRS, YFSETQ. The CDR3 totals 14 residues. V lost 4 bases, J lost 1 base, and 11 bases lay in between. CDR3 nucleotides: TGCGCCAGCAGCCCCGGGACACAGAACACTGAAGCTTTCTTT. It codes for CASSPGTQNTEAFF.

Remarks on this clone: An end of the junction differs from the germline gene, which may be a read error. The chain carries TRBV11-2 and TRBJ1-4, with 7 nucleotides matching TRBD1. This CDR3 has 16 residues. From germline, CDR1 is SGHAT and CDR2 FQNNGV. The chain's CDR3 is CASSLSGTATNEKLFF. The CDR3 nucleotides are TGTGCCAGCAGCCTATCCGGGACAGCAACAAATGAAAAACTGTTTTTT.